This T cell receptor beta chain was sequenced during a study of cytomegalovirus exposure and HLA in healthy donors. Across the whole study: As an earlier analysis found, roughly 180 million T cells yielded 90 million to 140 million unique TCR beta sequences. A data release that came early held some 79 million unique TCRs from HLA-typed donors.

Vbeta (60) and Jbeta (13) primers were used in the PCR. The protocol was immunoSEQ multiplex PCR, while the TCRdb copy is restricted to in-frame clones and leaves out a portion. The table includes about 150,000 clones, about 66% detected once. The CDR3 covers 18 residues. Germline lookup yields CDR1 SGHNT and CDR2 YYREEE (reference sequence). The ends lost 4 bases at V and 0 bases at J; junction bases unmatched: 8. This chain joins TRBV5-4 and TRBJ2-6; 9 nucleotides agree with TRBD1. The receptor comes from a human donor in good health. What was sequenced was PBMCs. CDR3 protein: CASSVGQGTPSGANVLTF. The CDR3 DNA reads TGTGCCAGCAGCGTGGGACAGGGAACCCCCTCTGGGGCCAACGTCCTGACTTTC.